This T cell receptor (beta chain) was captured in a study of shared clonotypes between healthy human individuals. At the level of the study: The composition of the donors was a couple of women and a few men aged 18 to 49.

Original handling: Quality scores were absent from the junction-only immunoSEQ sequences, so filtering differed. This table comes from immunoSEQ multiplex PCR, and its TCRdb copy is limited to in-frame clones, with some not included. V and J calls and clone size are as listed in that table; D and trimming were resolved from the DNA. This sample carries approximately 620,000 clones, approximately 97% of them seen once, and the ten largest clones take roughly 0.055%. Study donors comprised healthy, HIV-negative adults devoid of recent acute infection or vaccination. With respect to this clone: The sample has other DNA sequences that encode this CDR3 too.

The trim removed 4 bases at V and 4 bases at J, leaving 4 bases unmatched. Germline loops: CDR1 MDHEN, CDR2 SYDVKM. The CDR3 has 14 residues. Sequencing was done on a sample of naive CD4+ T cells sorted from blood. Subset indicated: CD45RA+ positively selected. The clonotype originates from a woman aged 25 to 39 in good health. The chain uses TRBV28 and TRBJ1-5, with 7 bases fitting TRBD1. This chain's CDR3 is CASSYRGRNQPQHF. CDR3 DNA sequence: TGTGCCAGCAGTTACAGGGGTAGGAATCAGCCCCAGCATTTT.